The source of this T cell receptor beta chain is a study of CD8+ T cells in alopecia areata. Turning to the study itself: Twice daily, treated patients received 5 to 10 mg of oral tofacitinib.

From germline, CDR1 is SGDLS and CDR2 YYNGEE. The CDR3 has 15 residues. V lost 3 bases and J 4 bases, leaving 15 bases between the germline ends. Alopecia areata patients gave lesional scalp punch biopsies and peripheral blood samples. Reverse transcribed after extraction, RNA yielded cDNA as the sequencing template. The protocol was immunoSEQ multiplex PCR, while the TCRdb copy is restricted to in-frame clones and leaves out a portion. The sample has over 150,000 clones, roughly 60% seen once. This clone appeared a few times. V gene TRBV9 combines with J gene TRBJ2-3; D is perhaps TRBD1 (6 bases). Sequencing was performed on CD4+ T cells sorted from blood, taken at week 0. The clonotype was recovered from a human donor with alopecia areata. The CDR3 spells CASSGTDLGADTQYF. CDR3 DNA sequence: TGTGCCAGCAGCGGGACAGATCTTGGGGCAGATACGCAGTATTTT.